Below, 3 T cell receptor beta chains from the same sample are listed, as sequenced in a study of T cells in narcolepsy. Assay: immunoSEQ multiplex PCR; the TCRdb copy retains only in-frame clones and omits some. The table lists about 27,000 clones, around nine tenths of them singletons. Sequencing used CD45RA- memory CD4+ T cells from PBMCs. These TCRs come from a human donor with narcolepsy.

The CDR3 bases are TGCAGCGTTAGGGCGGACTACAATTCACCCCTCCACTTT. Protein: CSVRADYNSPLHF. V usage is TRBV29-1 and J usage is TRBJ1-6, with no clear D. Germline values: CDR1 SQVTM, CDR2 ANQGSEA. The germline V and J ends were trimmed by 5 bases and 7 bases, with 12 bases remaining between them. The CDR3 is made up of 13 amino acids.

The genes are TRBV28 and TRBJ1-5; TRBD1 is a possible D gene (6 bases). Germline V gives CDR1 MDHEN, CDR2 SYDVKM. The ends were cut back, 3 bases at V and 0 bases at J, with 9 bases in the middle. The CDR3 sequence is 15 residues long. Here the CDR3 DNA reads TGTGCCAGCAGTTTCATGGACAGTAGCAATCAGCCCCAGCATTTT. This sequence encodes CASSFMDSSNQPQHF.

This rearrangement joins TRBV5-1 to TRBJ2-6, with unresolved D. CDR3 size: 15 residues. Trimming took off 1 base at V and 0 bases at J, with 5 bases between the two ends. Germline values: CDR1 SGHRS, CDR2 YFSETQ. The CDR3 bases are TGCGCCAGCAGCTTGTTTAGCTCTGGGGCCAACGTCCTGACTTTC. Translated, it gives CASSLFSSGANVLTF.